One sample yielded the 9 T cell receptor beta chains listed below, sequenced in a study of T cell responses to AZD1222 COVID-19 vaccine. Assay used: immunoSEQ multiplex PCR; TCRdb lists only in-frame clones, some missing. The table includes fewer than 130,000 clones, 65% to 85% detected once. The sample was peripheral blood, taken on day 0 of AZD1222 vaccination. These receptors were taken from an adult in good health.

This clone was seen just once. This chain joins TRBV11-3 and TRBJ2-6, with D unresolved. The CDR3 is 16 amino acids. V dropped 1 base and J dropped 0 bases, with 7 bases sitting between them. Germline lookup yields CDR1 SGHNT and CDR2 YENEEA. CDR3 bases: TGTGCCAGCAGCTTAGGACTGTTCTCTGGGGCCAACGTCCTGACTTTC. Its protein product is CASSLGLFSGANVLTF.

The chain is built from TRBV28 and TRBJ1-2; 7 bases match TRBD1. Germline CDR1 MDHEN, CDR2 SYDVKM. Trimming cost V 3 bases and J 2 bases; bases outside gene matches: 3. CDR3 length: 14 residues. CDR3 sequence (DNA): TGTGCCAGCAGTTTTTGGGGACAGAACTATGGCTACACCTTC. Translated: CASSFWGQNYGYTF.

The rearrangement links TRBV7-6 to TRBJ1-5, with a tentative D call TRBD1 (6 bases). V lost 5 bases to trimming and J lost 11 bases, with 16 bases between them. Germline CDR1 and CDR2: SGHVS and FNYEAQ. CDR3 length: 13 residues. CDR3 nucleotide sequence: TGTGCCAGCAGCCCGGGACATCTATCAGCCCAGCATTTT. Translation: CASSPGHLSAQHF.

This clone was counted only a few times. This chain uses TRBV5-4 with TRBJ1-1; 9 bases map to TRBD1. The germline V gene encodes CDR1 SGHNT and CDR2 YYREEE (reference sequence). The junction had 4 bases not matched to a gene; V was cut back by 4 bases and J by 0 bases. This CDR3 is built from 15 residues. CDR3 sequence: CASSSGQGMNTEAFF. CDR3 coding DNA: TGTGCCAGCAGCAGCGGACAGGGGATGAACACTGAAGCTTTCTTT.

This chain connects TRBV7-8 to TRBJ1-2; 9 bases align to TRBD1. The length of the CDR3 is 16 residues. Germline-derived CDR1 and CDR2 are SGHVS and FQNEAQ. The J segment lost 8 bases and the V segment lost 5 bases, leaving 15 bases of the junction unmatched. This CDR3 reads CASSPKRGQGAGGYTF. The CDR3 nucleotides read TGTGCCAGCAGCCCGAAGAGGGGACAGGGAGCCGGAGGCTACACCTTC.

Here the CDR3 DNA reads TGTGCCAGCAGTGAAGCGTTAGGACTTTCGGCCAAAAACATTCAGTACTTC. Its protein product is CASSEALGLSAKNIQYF. The V call is TRBV2, the J call TRBJ2-4, with D possibly being TRBD2 (5 bases). Per germline, CDR1 SNHLY and CDR2 FYNNEI. The CDR3 has 17 residues. Between the trimmed V and J ends, which lost 0 bases and 1 base, there was a span of 13 bases.

V gene TRBV5-4 combines with J gene TRBJ1-2; D unresolved. Trimming shortened V by 0 bases and J by 2 bases, and 5 bases separated the two germline ends. The CDR3 runs 13 residues. CDR1 SGHNT and CDR2 YYREEE come from the germline V gene (reference sequence). CDR3 bases: TGTGCCAGCAGCTTGGACAGAAACTATGGCTACACCTTC. This sequence encodes CASSLDRNYGYTF.

The rearrangement links TRBV9 to TRBJ2-3, with 10 bases fitting TRBD1. CDR3 length: 20 amino acids. Germline-derived CDR1 and CDR2 are SGDLS and YYNGEE. V shed 0 bases, J shed 1 base, and the junction held 14 bases outside the gene matches. CDR3 in amino acids: CASSVGYRVLGTGGTDTQYF. The CDR3, as DNA: TGTGCCAGCAGCGTAGGATATCGTGTCTTAGGGACAGGGGGCACAGATACGCAGTATTTT.

J is TRBJ1-4 and V is TRBV29-1; no clear D gene. Deletions cut 4 bases from V and 0 bases from J, with 9 bases between. The CDR3 length is 14 residues. Germline V lookup: CDR1 SQVTM, CDR2 ANQGSEA. The CDR3, as DNA: TGCAGCGTTGGTCTCCGGGCAACTAATGAAAAACTGTTTTTT. Its translation is CSVGLRATNEKLFF.